This entry describes one T cell receptor (beta chain). Trimming removed 4 bases from V and 4 bases from J; junction bases left unmatched: 15. The germline V gene has CDR1 SQVTM and CDR2 ANQGSEA. This CDR3 has 16 amino acids. The data originate from a study of blood T cell repertoires in COVID-19. Measured with immunoSEQ multiplex PCR; TCRdb has only the in-frame clones, and not every one. This table has a few hundred thousand clones, 89% appearing once. The sequenced sample was peripheral blood. This sequence originates from a woman aged 25 to 45 with COVID-19, enrolled during active disease. The genes are TRBV29-1 and TRBJ1-1, with TRBD1 matching over 7 bases. The CDR3 sequence: CSVAGYRGLTSTEAFF. DNA for the CDR3: TGCAGCGTTGCCGGCTACAGGGGCCTGACAAGCACTGAAGCTTTCTTT.